The present entry profiles one TCR beta chain with its context. As processed by the authors: Amplified reference gene primers provided the basis for estimating nucleated cell counts. Assay used: immunoSEQ multiplex PCR; TCRdb lists only in-frame clones, some missing. D and trimming come from the DNA, and the V and J calls and clone size come from that table. The table shows 35,000 to 40,000 clones, with approximately 84% occurring only once. The sample comes from a study of blood T cell repertoires in COVID-19. For the study at large: Italy, Spain and the United States were the sources of the convalescent and acute COVID-19 samples. PBMCs, B-cell-depleted T cells, or T cells were the source of the cDNA or gDNA that made up the material.

V lost 1 base and J lost 3, with 18 bases in between. This CDR3 comprises 17 residues. The germline gives CDR1 KGHSH, CDR2 LQKENI. Sequencing was carried out using peripheral blood. The V gene is TRBV18, the J gene TRBJ2-5; D might be TRBD1 (6 bases). This TCR came from a man aged 45-65 years with active or convalescent COVID-19. CDR3 loop: CASSPLAARGGKETQYF. The DNA of the CDR3 is TGTGCCAGCTCACCACTTGCGGCTCGAGGGGGAAAAGAGACCCAGTACTTC.